This T cell receptor (beta chain) was profiled in a study of tumor and adjacent non-tumor tissue in lung cancer. A modified ARM-PCR protocol with three rounds of nested PCR amplified TCRbeta. TCRdb redid the calling of the multiplex PCR reads with MiXCR, one entry per CDR3 protein. The sample lists 90,000 to 110,000 distinct CDR3 sequences; more than 60% were seen once. Trimming took off 1 base at V and 5 bases at J, with 10 bases between the two ends. This CDR3 contains 13 residues. Looked up from germline, CDR1 is SQVTM and CDR2 is ANQGSEA. No cell sorting was done before RNA was extracted from the tissue. This clonotype was detected once. This sequence may be a read error, since a much larger clone differs from it by one base.

This chain connects TRBV29-1 to TRBJ2-3; D is uncertain. The sequenced material came from lung tumor tissue. This receptor was taken from a woman aged 55-70 years with non-small cell lung cancer. The DNA of the CDR3 is TGCAGCGTTGAAGTGGGAAGTATAGATACGCAGTATTTT. Protein: CSVEVGSIDTQYF.